This is a list of T cell receptor beta chains from one sample in a study of cytomegalovirus exposure and HLA in healthy donors. Method: immunoSEQ multiplex PCR; TCRdb's copy keeps in-frame clones and lacks some. There are about 190,000 clones in the sample; around 86% occur only once, and 1.3% lies in the top ten. The sample taken for sequencing was PBMCs. Receptors were obtained from a man aged 25-45 years in good health and CMV-seronegative. CDR3s leave out the opening cysteine and the closing phenylalanine or tryptophan. Size is stated for part of the rows, as once, few or many counts, or as a class when the clone is expanded.

v_gene	abundance	j_gene	CDR3aa
TRBV7-9	NA	TRBJ2-7	ASSSNRGSDYEQY
TRBV6-5	NA	TRBJ1-4	ASSRRGSPNEKLF
TRBV7-9	NA	NA	ASSSTSGSVSFYEQY
TRBV7-6	few	TRBJ2-1	ASSSLLAQSSYNEQF
TRBV7-8	NA	TRBJ2-1	ASSLYSYEQF
TRBV2	NA	TRBJ2-5	ASNEGGEGETQY
TRBV28	NA	TRBJ1-5	ASSHYRVDSNQPQH
TRBV5-1	NA	TRBJ2-3	ASSLEGHHTDTQY
TRBV27	NA	TRBJ2-7	ASSSLTGRLAYEQY
TRBV11-2	NA	NA	ASSLGRQGYEQY